This TCR beta chain was observed in a study of shared clonotypes between healthy human individuals (dated by TCRdb to 2018 to 2020). Concerning the study at large: Two women and a few men aged 18 to 49 years were included in the cohort. To estimate repertoire size and how much clonotypes are shared between individuals, the study performed deep sequencing of blood TCR repertoires from roughly five healthy adults. Different laboratories and diverse techniques were used to prepare libraries and sequence TCR repertoires, to increase sequencing depth and limit assay-specific biases. Leukapheresis yielded between about 0.9 and 9.5 billion PBMCs per donor. For each donor, CD4 naive and CD4 memory were each given three plates, CD8 naive was given two plates, and CD8 memory was given one plate. Overall study outcomes, separate from this receptor: Sampling was limited to blood, and TCR repertoires in tissue likely differ from TCR repertoires in blood. Compared with non-shared clonotypes, the clonotypes found in all four sorted-subset donors had higher generation probabilities. Sharing across several donors was observed for approximately 5% of naive CD4, around 3.5% of naive CD8, about 2.3% of memory CD4, and 0.4% of memory CD8 clonotypes. Even with the large sequencing depth, rarefaction of the sorted-subset datasets indicated that sequencing was incomplete. Pairwise subsampling indicated that sequencing depth was expected to affect the degree of clonotype sharing among donors. Larger estimated clonotype richness was generally found for naive subsets than for memory subsets. The small number of donors limited the genetic and exposure-history diversity represented.

V drops 0 bases and J drops 4 bases, leaving 9 bases in between. The CDR3 has 14 amino acids, counting the end cysteine and phenylalanine. CDR3 DNA is the only sequence kept; it has 42 bases, read in frame from the first base. CDR1 and CDR2 were assigned from the germline V gene as SNHLY and FYNNEI. Donors were healthy HIV-negative adults with no recently reported acute infections or vaccinations. Every donor was a Caucasian adult living in Nashville, Tennessee, USA. CD4+ T cells were enriched by magnetic negative selection; naive cells were then positively selected on CD45RA, and the negative fraction formed the memory subset. After blood collection by leukapheresis, PBMCs were isolated using Ficoll-Histopaque density gradient centrifugation and then cryopreserved in the vapor phase of liquid nitrogen. Purity and quantity of every magnetically sorted T cell population were checked by analytical flow cytometry. Each sorted fraction had its genomic DNA isolated and then quantified by UV absorbance on a Nanodrop 2000c.

Using the deep immunoSEQ assay, TCR CDR3 regions were amplified from genomic DNA by multiplex PCR. Extracted genomic DNA from each cell subset was spread evenly across all wells of several immunoSEQ 96-well plates, with each plate serving as a replicate. Each replicate PCR for sorted subsets received 200 ng genomic DNA, equal to about 30,000 T cell genomes. The purified libraries were quantified using a Qubit 3.0 fluorometer, sized with a Bioanalyzer 2100, and then quantified again using the KAPA Library Quantification kit. Each immunoSEQ 96-well plate was sequenced on its own single-read 150-cycle Illumina NextSeq 550 flow cell. The published analysis was carried out like this. Because the immunoSEQ output held only junctional sequences and lacked quality scores, the filtering could not match the filtering applied to full-length reads. To assign V/J genes and CDR3, sequences were annotated against IMGT germline references using PyIR, a Python wrapper for IgBLAST v1.9. Reads were removed for weak V/J assignments (E-value above 1e-6), missing CDR3, stop codons, out-of-frame junctions, or ambiguous translated residues. A V3J clonotype was defined by an identical inferred V gene, J gene, and CDR3 amino acid sequence. Percentage overlap between repertoires was calculated by dividing the number of shared unique clonotypes by the size of the smaller repertoire. Three approaches were used to assess repertoire richness: RTK rarefaction, the Chao1 estimator, and Recon v2.1 estimates of unobserved clonotypes. Generation probabilities were computed with OLGA for all TCRbeta clonotypes obtained by the gDNA method from four donors. TCRdb carries this immuneACCESS record with in-frame sequences only. Its versions omit some clonotypes, under half of them owing to an unresolved V gene in the studies checked, with the rest unexplained. The V and J calls and clone size come from that table; D and trimming were worked out from the DNA. The sample records millions of clones, roughly 95% of which are singletons. 0.1% to 0.15% of the sample is taken by the ten largest.

On this clone itself: It lacks a known antigen. A read error is possible here, since a much larger clone lies one base away.

Sequenced material: naive CD4+ T cells sorted from blood. The cell subset or site label, read with the paper, signifies: CD45RA+ positively selected. This receptor was taken from a man aged 18 to 35 in good health. The chain was built from TRBV2 and TRBJ1-2, with the D gene not clear enough to name. The CDR3 region has the sequence CASSEAGSFYGYTF. The DNA is TGTGCCAGCAGTGAAGCAGGCAGCTTCTATGGCTACACCTTC.